This TCR beta chain was observed in a study of blood T cell repertoires in COVID-19. Germline V CDR1 and CDR2: LGHDT, YNNKEL (reference sequence). V dropped 4 bases and J dropped 7; count of bases not matched to a gene: 8. This CDR3 is built from 15 residues. TCRdb's table, derived via immunoSEQ multiplex PCR, lists solely in-frame clones and lacks some. The sample contains some 250,000 clones, 88% of which appear only once. The sample consisted of peripheral blood. The sequence was collected from a human donor in a cohort sampled during active COVID-19. The chain recombines TRBV3-1 (or the pseudogene TRBV3-2) with TRBJ1-4, with TRBD1 identical over 8 bases. In DNA, the CDR3 is TGTGCCAGCAGCCCGTGGGACAGGCCATCTGAAAAACTGTTTTTT. It specifies CASSPWDRPSEKLFF.